The 10 T cell receptor beta chains below come from one sample, sequenced in a study of blood T cell repertoires in COVID-19. The table came from immunoSEQ multiplex PCR; TCRdb's copy has only in-frame clones and leaves some out. The repertoire holds more than 150,000 clones, 80% to 85% seen once, with around 6.3% in the top ten. The sequencing sample was made of peripheral blood. These receptors came from a woman aged 40 to 50 with acute or convalescent COVID-19.

The J gene is TRBJ2-1, the V gene TRBV7-3; 9 nucleotides agree with TRBD2. CDR1 SGHTA and CDR2 FQGTGA come from the germline V gene. Trimming removed 2 bases from V and 2 bases from J; junction bases left unmatched: 13. The CDR3 sequence is 19 residues long. CDR3 bases: TGTGCCAGCAGCTTAGCCCATGGAGCGGGGGGTAGGGCCTACAATGAGCAGTTCTTC. Residues: CASSLAHGAGGRAYNEQFF.

This sequence joins TRBV24-1 and TRBJ2-3; 8 bases are a match to TRBD2. Looked up from germline, CDR1 is KGHDR and CDR2 is SFDVKD. J was trimmed by 1 base and V by 5 bases; bases with no gene match: 4. The CDR3 loop spans 15 amino acids. The CDR3 DNA sequence: TGTGCCACCAGTGGTGCGGGAGGCGGCACAGATACGCAGTATTTT. Translating gives CATSGAGGGTDTQYF.

The V and J genes are TRBV4-2 and TRBJ2-4; TRBD2 matches 8 bases. The J segment lost 6 bases and the V segment lost 4 bases, leaving 5 bases of the junction unmatched. The CDR3 sequence is 14 residues long. Germline V lookup: CDR1 LGHNA, CDR2 YNFKEQ. CDR3 nucleotide sequence: TGTGCCAGCAGCCCTGAGCGGGAGCGAAACATTCAGTACTTC. It translates to CASSPERERNIQYF.

CDR3 DNA: TGTGCCAGCAGTTACCACGGACAGGGTACTAATGAAAAACTGTTTTTT. Protein product: CASSYHGQGTNEKLFF. The V and J genes are TRBV27 and TRBJ1-4, with 8 nucleotides matching TRBD1. In germline, CDR1 is MNHEY, CDR2 SMNVEV (reference sequence). V lost 4 bases, J lost 2 bases, and 6 bases stayed unmatched. The CDR3 covers 16 residues.

This rearrangement joins TRBV7-2 to TRBJ2-3; the match to TRBD1 covers 7 bases. The CDR3 runs to 12 residues. The V and J ends lost 5 bases and 4 bases, in that order; junction bases with no gene match: 0. The V gene's germline CDR1 is SGHTA and CDR2 FQGNSA. For the CDR3, the DNA is TGTGCCAGCAGCACAGGGGCAGATACGCAGTATTTT. Residues: CASSTGADTQYF.

The chain has TRBV5-1 and TRBJ1-1; TRBD1 matches 7 bases. Germline-derived CDR1 and CDR2 are SGHRS and YFSETQ. CDR3 size: 16 residues. The V gene end was trimmed by 0 bases and the J gene end by 2 bases; junction bases not matched to a gene: 7. The CDR3 region is CASSLAPTGTNTEAFF. The CDR3 region has the DNA TGCGCCAGCAGCTTGGCACCGACAGGGACAAACACTGAAGCTTTCTTT.

This chain joins TRBV10-3 and TRBJ2-7, with 7 bases fitting TRBD1. The CDR3 consists of 14 residues. Germline trimming cut 6 bases from V and 1 base from J; bases unmatched to any gene: 6. Germline lookup yields CDR1 ENHRY and CDR2 SYGVKD. The CDR3 region has the DNA TGTGCCATCAGATCCGGGACAGTTTCCTACGAGCAGTACTTC. The encoded protein is CAIRSGTVSYEQYF.

This chain connects TRBV3-1 (or the pseudogene TRBV3-2) to TRBJ2-7, with a tentative D call TRBD2 (6 bases). The CDR3 contains 14 residues. Germline V gene data show CDR1 as LGHDT and CDR2 as YNNKEL (reference sequence). The V end lost 2 bases, the J end lost 6 bases, and 14 bases lay between the germline ends. The CDR3 sequence is CASSQMVGGSEQYF. CDR3 sequence (DNA): TGTGCCAGCAGCCAAATGGTGGGAGGATCCGAGCAGTACTTC.

The chain joins TRBV2 to TRBJ2-3; 16 bases map to TRBD2. V was clipped by 5 bases and J by 3 bases; unmatched bases: 11. The CDR3 loop spans 19 amino acids. Germline CDR1 is SNHLY and CDR2 is FYNNEI. The CDR3 reads CASSKGLAGGPSSTDTQYF. The CDR3, as DNA: TGTGCCAGCAGTAAGGGACTAGCGGGAGGGCCAAGTAGTACAGATACGCAGTATTTT. Filled out from reference TRBV2 and TRBJ2-3, the complete variable domain reads EPEVTQTPSHQVTQMGQEVILRCVPISNHLYFYWYRQILGQKVEFLVSFYNNEISEKSEIFDDQFSVERPDGSNFTLKIRSTKLEDSAMYFCASSKGLAGGPSSTDTQYFGPGTRLTVL.

The V call is TRBV5-1, the J call TRBJ2-1, with D possibly being TRBD2 (6 bases). Germline V CDR1 and CDR2: SGHRS, YFSETQ. CDR3 size: 14 residues. Deletions cut 3 bases from V and 7 bases from J, with 14 bases between. The CDR3 DNA sequence: TGCGCCAGCAGCTCCGCCGGGACTGTGAATGAGCAGTTCTTC. It codes for CASSSAGTVNEQFF.